The 22 T cell receptor beta chains below come from one sample, sequenced in a study of blood T cell repertoires in COVID-19 (dated by TCRdb to between 2020 and 2021). The library was generated by the immunoSEQ multiplex PCR assay. Here the immuneACCESS table is served through TCRdb, limited to in-frame sequences with V and J called. Missing clones are a known gap in these copies; in checked studies unresolved V genes cover under half, and the rest lacks a known reason. The sample yields some 140,000 clones; approximately 83% were counted once. The ten largest clonotypes hold approximately 30% of the sample. The source material was peripheral blood. Source of these receptors: a woman in her sixties or seventies with acute or convalescent COVID-19.

The V and J genes are TRBV7-3 and TRBJ2-5, with D possibly matching TRBD2 (5 bases). The V gene lost 2 bases and the J gene lost 4 bases, with 14 bases spanning the gap. Germline loops: CDR1 SGHTA, CDR2 FQGTGA. This CDR3 spans 15 amino acids. CDR3 residues: CASSLGGGKGETQYF. CDR3 bases: TGTGCCAGCAGCTTAGGTGGAGGCAAGGGAGAGACCCAGTACTTC.

The rearrangement links TRBV23-1 to TRBJ2-1, with 8 bases lining up with TRBD2. TRBV23-1 is identified as an open reading frame with a role that is uncertain. V was clipped by 8 bases and J by 4 bases; unmatched bases: 13. The CDR3 totals 16 residues. The CDR3 nucleotides read TGCGCCAGCCCCGTACCGGGAGCGGGGGATTACAATGAGCAGTTCTTC. Translating gives CASPVPGAGDYNEQFF.

The chain couples TRBV3-1 (or the pseudogene TRBV3-2) to TRBJ1-5; D unclear. V was clipped by 3 bases and J by 6 bases, with 12 bases between them. In germline, CDR1 is LGHDT, CDR2 YNNKEL (reference sequence). The CDR3 runs to 14 residues. The DNA of the CDR3 is TGTGCCAGCAGCCAGTACGTGCACGGTCAGCCCCAGCATTTT. Amino acids: CASSQYVHGQPQHF.

The chain has TRBV7-6 and TRBJ1-4; 7 bases align to TRBD1. V lost 2 bases, J lost 8 bases, and 8 bases stayed unmatched. This CDR3 has 15 amino acids. Germline lookup yields CDR1 SGHVS and CDR2 FNYEAQ. As DNA, the CDR3 is TGTGCCAGCAGCTTAAACAGGGGCAGGGGGGAAAAACTGTTTTTT. This codes for CASSLNRGRGEKLFF. Based on the CDR3 plus reference TRBV7-6 and TRBJ1-4, the full variable domain is GAGVSQSPRYKVTKRGQDVALRCDPISGHVSLYWYRQALGQGPEFLTYFNYEAQQDKSGLPNDRFSAERPEGSISTLTIQRTEQRDSAMYRCASSLNRGRGEKLFFGSGTQLSVL.

This chain links TRBV24-1 with TRBJ2-5; D is possibly TRBD1 (7 bases). CDR1 and CDR2 (germline): KGHDR, SFDVKD. The V end lost 4 bases, the J end lost 1 base, and 9 bases lay between the germline ends. This CDR3 contains 14 residues. CDR3 DNA: TGTGCCACCAGTGACAGGGGGGCCCAAGAGACCCAGTACTTC. It is translated as CATSDRGAQETQYF.

This chain links TRBV19 with TRBJ1-5, with no clear D. The ends were cut back, 6 bases at V and 3 bases at J, with 9 bases in the middle. The germline V gene encodes CDR1 LNHDA and CDR2 SQIVND (reference sequence). The CDR3 runs to 13 residues. In DNA, the CDR3 is TGTGCCAGTAGGCCGGGAAACAATCAGCCCCAGCATTTT. It codes for CASRPGNNQPQHF.

CDR3: CAISTNYGYTF. In DNA, the CDR3 is TGTGCCATTTCCACTAACTATGGCTACACCTTC. The gene calls are TRBV2 and TRBJ1-2; D not resolved. Trimming left V 10 bases short and J 0 bases short, with 6 bases between. This CDR3 has 11 residues. The germline V gene encodes CDR1 SNHLY and CDR2 FYNNEI.

This chain links TRBV27 with TRBJ1-4, with a weak D call TRBD1 (5 bases). CDR1 and CDR2 from the germline V gene are MNHEY and SMNVEV (reference sequence). V was shortened by 3 bases and J by 1 base, with 12 bases between the two germline ends. CDR3 length: 16 residues. CDR3 nucleotides: TGTGCCAGCAGTTTCCACCCGGGGGGAACTAATGAAAAACTGTTTTTT. Translated, it gives CASSFHPGGTNEKLFF.

This chain uses TRBV12-3 or TRBV12-4 with TRBJ2-5, with D tentatively TRBD1 (6 bases). The germline V and J ends were trimmed by 3 bases and 4 bases, with 9 bases remaining between them. The CDR3 runs 13 residues. This CDR3 is CASSFRGRETQYF. CDR3 nucleotide sequence: TGTGCCAGCAGTTTTAGGGGGAGAGAGACCCAGTACTTC.

This clone was counted once. V and J are TRBV5-1 and TRBJ1-2; possible D gene TRBD1, 5 bases. In germline, CDR1 is SGHRS, CDR2 YFSETQ. The CDR3 loop spans 14 amino acids. Trimming stripped 4 bases from V and 4 bases from J, with 14 bases between. This CDR3 is CASSRDSSVYGYTF. The CDR3 nucleotides read TGCGCCAGCAGCCGAGACAGCTCAGTCTATGGCTACACCTTC.

This clone was seen a few times. This chain's CDR3 is CAISGGQSTYEQYF. CDR3 DNA: TGTGCCATCAGTGGGGGACAAAGTACATACGAGCAGTACTTC. The chain recombines TRBV10-3 with TRBJ2-7; a weak D match, TRBD1 (6 bases). This CDR3 comprises 14 residues. Germline CDR1 and CDR2: ENHRY and SYGVKD. V was pared by 4 bases and J by 4 bases, with 14 bases between.

The rearrangement uses TRBV18 and TRBJ1-1; a possible D gene is TRBD1 (5 bases). Trimming shortened V by 5 bases and J by 3 bases, and 10 bases separated the two germline ends. This CDR3 spans 13 amino acids. CDR1 is KGHSH and CDR2 is LQKENI in the germline V gene. CDR3 in DNA: TGTGCCAGCTCATCAGGAGGGGACACTGAAGCTTTCTTT. Translation gives CASSSGGDTEAFF. Full variable domain (rest looked up from reference TRBV18 and TRBJ1-1): NAGVMQNPRHLVRRRGQEARLRCSPMKGHSHVYWYRQLPEEGLKFMVYLQKENIIDESGMPKERFSAEFPKEGPSILRIQQVVRGDSAAYFCASSSGGDTEAFFGQGTRLTVV.

CDR3 DNA: TGTGCCAGCAGCTTAGCAGGGAGGAACGAGCAGTACGTC. Translated: CASSLAGRNEQYV. The chain employs TRBV7-8 and TRBJ2-7; perhaps TRBD2 as D (6 bases). Trimming left V 0 bases short and J 5 bases short, with 8 bases between. CDR1 and CDR2 (germline): SGHVS, FQNEAQ. This CDR3 has 13 amino acids.

This chain uses TRBV5-1 with TRBJ1-6, with unresolved D. The CDR3 totals 13 residues. Germline V gene data show CDR1 as SGHRS and CDR2 as YFSETQ. Trimming removed 4 bases from V and 8 bases from J, with 10 bases in between. The CDR3 bases are TGCGCCAGCAGCCAGCTGAGCGATTCACCCCTCCACTTT. As protein: CASSQLSDSPLHF. Filled out from reference TRBV5-1 and TRBJ1-6, the complete variable domain reads KAGVTQTPRYLIKTRGQQVTLSCSPISGHRSVSWYQQTPGQGLQFLFEYFSETQRNKGNFPGRFSGRQFSNSRSEMNVSTLELGDSALYLCASSQLSDSPLHFGNGTRLTVT.

The chain is built from TRBV7-9 and TRBJ2-1; 8 bases fit TRBD1. The CDR3 extends over 14 amino acids. The V gene's germline CDR1 is SEHNR and CDR2 FQNEAQ (reference sequence). V lost 5 bases to trimming and J lost 5 bases; unmatched junction nucleotides: 5. CDR3 protein: CASSPTDRDNEQFF. DNA of the CDR3: TGTGCCAGCAGCCCAACGGACAGGGACAATGAGCAGTTCTTC.

The V call is TRBV12-3 or TRBV12-4, the J call TRBJ1-2; TRBD1 is a possible D gene (6 bases). The CDR3 is 13 residues long. Deletions cut 0 bases from V and 6 bases from J, with 8 bases between. This CDR3 is CASSLAGANGYTF. The CDR3 DNA is TGTGCCAGCAGTTTAGCGGGGGCGAATGGCTACACCTTC.

This chain joins TRBV2 and TRBJ2-5; D call uncertain. Germline values: CDR1 SNHLY, CDR2 FYNNEI. Trimming removed 3 bases from V and 3 bases from J, with 11 bases in between. The CDR3 has 14 amino acids. The DNA for the CDR3 is TGTGCCAGCAGTGAGCGCATCCGTGAAGAGACCCAGTACTTC. Protein sequence: CASSERIREETQYF. The variable domain in full, with the rest retrieved from reference TRBV2 and TRBJ2-5, is EPEVTQTPSHQVTQMGQEVILRCVPISNHLYFYWYRQILGQKVEFLVSFYNNEISEKSEIFDDQFSVERPDGSNFTLKIRSTKLEDSAMYFCASSERIREETQYFGPGTRLLVL.

The gene calls are TRBV7-3 and TRBJ2-1; D call uncertain. Germline V gene sequence: CDR1 SGHTA, CDR2 FQGTGA. The V and J ends lost 4 bases and 9 bases respectively, with 13 bases between them. CDR3 size: 13 residues. DNA of the CDR3: TGTGCCAGCAGCTCTACAAGCGTTCGTGAGCAGTTCTTC. It is translated as CASSSTSVREQFF.

In this sample, this clone turned up a few times. The CDR3 DNA follows: TGTGCCAGCAGCTTAGATGGGGGGTTAGGCGAGCAGTTCTTC. Residues: CASSLDGGLGEQFF. The chain carries TRBV11-3 and TRBJ2-1, with D possibly matching TRBD2 (6 bases). Looked up from germline, CDR1 is SGHNT and CDR2 is YENEEA. The CDR3 loop spans 14 amino acids. Trimming shortened V by 0 bases and J by 10 bases, and 13 bases separated the two germline ends.

V gene TRBV29-1 combines with J gene TRBJ2-5; D is unclear. This CDR3 has 14 residues. Looked up from germline, CDR1 is SQVTM and CDR2 is ANQGSEA. Trimming removed 2 bases from V and 2 bases from J, with 12 bases in between. The CDR3 DNA reads TGCAGCGTTGAACCTTGGCAGGTACAAGAGACCCAGTACTTC. Translation gives CSVEPWQVQETQYF.

The chain couples TRBV7-2 to TRBJ2-3; 9 nucleotides align to TRBD2. Trimming took 5 bases from V and 2 from J; bases not matched to a gene: 5. There are 15 residues in the CDR3. Germline assignment: CDR1 SGHTA and CDR2 FQGNSA. This CDR3 reads CASSDLAGTTDTQYF. The CDR3 nucleotides are TGTGCCAGCAGCGATCTAGCGGGGACCACAGATACGCAGTATTTT.

This clone has just a few counts. The chain links TRBV11-2 to TRBJ2-7, with D tentatively TRBD1 (5 bases). Germline V gives CDR1 SGHAT, CDR2 FQNNGV. Trimming took off 5 bases at V and 0 bases at J, with 23 bases between the two ends. The CDR3 sequence is 18 residues long. CDR3 amino acids: CASSPHLQGAFSSYEQYF. The DNA of the CDR3 is TGTGCCAGCAGCCCCCACCTTCAAGGGGCATTTAGCTCCTACGAGCAGTACTTC.